Included here is one T cell receptor (beta chain) sequence, with context. Its cognate antigen has yet to be identified. No clone much larger than this one lies a single base away; base qualities are absent. The library was obtained by the immunoSEQ multiplex PCR assay. A mixture of 60 forward primers for TCR Vbeta segments and 13 reverse primers for TCR Jbeta segments was used in the multiplex PCR. A multiplex PCR assay on genomic DNA amplified the CDR3 region of rearranged TCR beta genes. The amplified TCR beta libraries were sequenced on the Illumina HiSeq System as 87-base-pair reads. From the authors' description of their analysis: Across the 500 to 700 repertoires, a later analysis counted 80 million or so unique TCR beta chains, approximately 12 million of which were shared by at least two donors. Raw reads were error-corrected and collapsed into unique sequences with a nearest-neighbor algorithm that merged closely related sequences to remove PCR and sequencing errors. CDR3 sequences were aligned to IMGT reference sequences to assign V, D and J gene segments. For a sequence to be retained, at least a six-nucleotide match to both a V gene segment and a J gene segment was required. Rearrangements were classified as productive when the CDR3 lacked stop codons and remained in frame with V and J, and all other rearrangements were classified as non-productive. Following IMGT convention, CDR3 was defined as the stretch from the second conserved V-encoded cysteine up to the conserved J-encoded phenylalanine. The earlier analysis of about 590 of the donors excluded sequences that lacked an unambiguous match to a single V gene segment. In an earlier analysis of roughly 500 of the donors, V segments were called functional above 56.7% productive rearrangements and were called segregating when the between-donor standard deviation exceeded 5%. A statistical classification framework was built to diagnose cytomegalovirus status from the catalog of TCR beta chain sequences. In a later analysis, V and J genes were assigned by comparing TCR nucleotide sequences against IMGT/GENE-DB human TR gene sequences. Using the TCRdist pipeline, a later analysis assigned CDR3 sequences along with most-parsimonious VDJ recombination scenarios. In a later analysis, every TCR beta chain was defined by the combination of its CDR3 amino acid sequence and its V-gene family, and reads without a unique V-gene family were dropped. In a later analysis, 450 to 600 highly shared, low-generation-probability nucleotide sequences were removed to address suspected cross-contamination and a sequencing artifact. In a later analysis, a clonal expansion index was calculated for each public chain from normalized within-repertoire ranks of inferred template counts. In a later analysis, generation probabilities were computed using a VDJ recombination model fitted to out-of-frame rearrangements, and the results were checked against IGoR. In a later analysis, hypergeometric tests were used to score TCR-TCR, TCR-HLA and TCR-CMV co-occurrence, with a repertoire-size bias correction applied to TCR pairs. False discovery rates were estimated in a later analysis by permuting HLA or CMV assignments 20 times. In a later analysis, co-occurring TCRs were grouped with DBSCAN, and TCRdist sequence similarity was added when clustering was performed within HLA-allele-positive subsets. Repertoires with fewer than 30,000 or more than 120,000 public chains were left out of co-occurrence clustering, as were about 5 repertoires with anomalous nucleotide sharing. Held by TCRdb, this immuneACCESS table contains in-frame sequences only and omits some clones. Under half of the omission traces to an unresolved V gene where checked; the cause of the rest is unknown. V, J and clone size derive from that table, while D and trimming were established from the DNA sequence. In all, the sample holds some 140,000 clones, and over 70% of those were seen once. Of the sample, roughly 1.3% falls within the top ten clones.

The CDR3 numbers 13 residues from cysteine through phenylalanine. Only the CDR3 part of the read is kept: 39 bases, read in frame from the first base. The junction shows trimming of 6 bases on V and 0 bases on J, plus 12 bases between the germline ends. Based on the germline V gene, the CDR1 and CDR2 sequences are SQVTM and ANQGSEA. The sample originates from a study of cytomegalovirus exposure and HLA in healthy donors (dated by TCRdb to the late 2010s). The study in broad terms: According to an earlier analysis of around 600 of the donors, some 170 million T cells yielded 100 million or so unique TCR beta sequences and around 300 Gb of sequence data. The T cell repertoires of under 700 subjects were profiled by immunosequencing and related to cytomegalovirus serostatus. Roughly five DR-DQ haplotypes were handled as single units for association and clustering, since linkage in the cohort was strong. The number of donors typed differed by locus, with roughly 629-640 for A, B, C, DRB1 and DQB1, around 560 for DQA1, nearly 610 for DPA1, and over 400 for DPB1. The later analysis used no new phenotypic data to find candidate immune exposures, relying instead on TCR beta sequences and their occurrence across donors. The aim of the study was to test whether cataloging public T cell receptors could identify signatures of past pathogen exposure. Every discovery cohort repertoire had been produced on one sequencing platform. Along with the roughly 700-subject first cohort, a separate validation cohort of roughly 110 different subjects was used. Both class I and class II loci were covered by HLA typing, at four-digit resolution. An earlier analysis of 500 to 750 of the donors applied high-throughput TCR beta sequencing to assess whether each TCR beta V gene segment acted as functional or pseudogenic. In a later analysis, previously published TCR beta repertoires from several hundred donors were re-analyzed and high-resolution HLA genotyping was added so that TCR occurrence patterns could be studied. In a later genetic analysis, genome-wide SNP genotypes for about three fifths of the roughly 670 donors were used, and that subset was treated as a discovery cohort. Among some 400 genotyped donors of the cohort, an average of 235,054 unique TCR beta nucleotide sequences were sequenced per donor, roughly 20% of them non-productive. The genetic ancestry cluster associated with self-reported Caucasian donors included roughly 84% of the 398 genotyped donors. An early release that covered fewer than 800 HLA-typed donors contained around 300 gigabases of sequencing data and tens of millions of unique TCR sequences. Donor age, sex, ethnicity and CMV serostatus were compiled alongside the repertoire data. High-throughput TCR immunosequencing, statistical association of individual TCRs with disease status, and machine learning were combined to predict cytomegalovirus infection status. The research as a whole found: For the cohort, immune exposure information was limited to CMV serostatus. In a later analysis, HLA-associated TCR beta chains showed more clonal expansion and lower generation probabilities than non-associated chains that were equally common. A later analysis found that TCR association rates varied across HLA loci, with DRB1 alleles showing the most associated TCRs and HLA-C alleles the fewest. Because some donors lacked HLA typing at each locus, the association tests relied only on the typed subset. V-gene and J-gene trimming of TCR beta chains was associated with a missense DCLRE1C variant in a later genetic analysis, and the association was replicated in an independent cohort. This cohort had only TCR beta chains sequenced, and the lack of alpha or paired-chain data limited which features could be detected. A further reported finding was that TCR beta sequences accurately predicted the HLA-A and HLA-B alleles for most subjects in the first cohort. Strong co-occurrence of HLA alleles, especially DR and DQ, made assigning TCR associations to individual alleles difficult. Some IMGT-functional V segments, including TRBV6-2 and TRBV6-3, could not be distinguished by the 87-base-pair reads and were therefore excluded. According to a later analysis, most CMV-associated TCR beta chains appeared to be HLA-restricted, and the HLA associations seemed to be driven largely by CMV exposure. In a later analysis, several top co-occurrence clusters were reported to appear linked to parvovirus B19, influenza, CMV and Epstein-Barr virus. The study listed approximately 150 TCR beta chains as associated with cytomegalovirus. Linkage disequilibrium might explain the correlated functional status among segregating V segments, but an unknown experimental factor could not be excluded. Because counts were too low, seventeen rarely observed V segments, including chromosome 9 orphons, were left out of the earlier analysis of 500 to 750 of the donors. A few of the identified cytomegalovirus-associated TCR beta chains were confirmed in vitro to be specific for cytomegalovirus antigens. A cluster of highly shared sequence variants was judged likely to represent a technical artifact of the sequencing pipeline. At a false discovery rate of 0.05, a later analysis linked approximately 18,000 TCR beta sequences to specific HLA alleles. The authors suggested that the approach could potentially be extended to other disease states and immunological phenotypes. Most TCR sequences were observed very rarely across donors, whereas some public TCRs were present in many individuals. In a later genetic analysis, fewer N-insertions in productive TCRs were reported among donors in an Asian-associated ancestry cluster than the roughly 700-donor mean. The classifier was reported to diagnose cytomegalovirus status with high specificity and sensitivity in both the original and validation cohorts. Broadly in line with IMGT annotations, most TCR beta V segments showed up in productive rearrangements about 90% or about 30% of the time in an earlier analysis of around 550 of the donors. Presence/absence analyses assumed roughly uniform sequencing depth across donors, an assumption that may not hold.

The cohort was made up of under 800 healthy bone marrow donors. At the time of sampling, every cohort member was nominally healthy, though immune exposures that went unrecorded were likely present. The donor was CMV seronegative and belonged to the group of 380 or so seronegative cohort members. A peripheral blood sample was provided by each donor, and peripheral blood mononuclear cells were used for TCR beta sequencing. Genomic DNA extraction from the blood cell samples was performed with the Qiagen DNeasy Blood Extraction Kit. The material sequenced was PBMCs. The chain uses TRBV29-1 and TRBJ2-7; tentative D gene TRBD1, with 5 bases matching. This TCR was recovered from a woman between 35 and 50 years old in good health and CMV-seronegative. The CDR3 protein sequence reads: CSVTGRLSYEQYF. The sequence in DNA is TGCAGCGTAACAGGACGCCTCTCCTACGAGCAGTACTTC.